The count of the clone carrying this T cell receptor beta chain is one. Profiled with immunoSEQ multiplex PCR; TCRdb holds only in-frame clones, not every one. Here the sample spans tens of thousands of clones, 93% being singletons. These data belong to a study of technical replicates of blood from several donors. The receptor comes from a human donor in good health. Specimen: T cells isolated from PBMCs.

DNA for the CDR3: TGTGCCAGCAGCTTAGCGGGCCCAAACAATGAGCAGTTCTTC. This translates into CASSLAGPNNEQFF. This chain uses TRBV7-9 with TRBJ2-1; D is uncertain. V lost 0 bases, J lost 5 bases, and 8 bases lay in between. Germline CDR1 is SEHNR and CDR2 is FQNEAQ (reference sequence). The CDR3 sequence is 14 residues long.